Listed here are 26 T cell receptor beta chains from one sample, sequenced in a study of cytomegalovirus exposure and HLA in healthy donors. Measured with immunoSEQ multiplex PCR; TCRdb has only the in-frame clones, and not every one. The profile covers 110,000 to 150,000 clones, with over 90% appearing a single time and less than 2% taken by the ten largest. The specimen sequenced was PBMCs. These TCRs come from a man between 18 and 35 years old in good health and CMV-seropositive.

CDR3 coding DNA: TGTGCCAGTAGTATCTCGGGGACAGGGGATTACTATGGCTACACCTTC. Translated, it gives CASSISGTGDYYGYTF. The V call is TRBV19, the J call TRBJ1-2; 10 bases line up with TRBD1. The CDR3 spans 16 residues. J was trimmed by 3 bases and V by 3 bases; bases with no gene match: 7. Germline V lookup: CDR1 LNHDA, CDR2 SQIVND (reference sequence).

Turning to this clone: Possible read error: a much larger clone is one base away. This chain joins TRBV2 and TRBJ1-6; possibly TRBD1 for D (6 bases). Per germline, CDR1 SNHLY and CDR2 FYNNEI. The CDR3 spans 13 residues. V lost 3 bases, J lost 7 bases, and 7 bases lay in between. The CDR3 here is CASSDRGNSPLHF. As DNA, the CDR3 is TGTGCCAGCAGTGACAGGGGAAATTCACCCCTCCACTTT.

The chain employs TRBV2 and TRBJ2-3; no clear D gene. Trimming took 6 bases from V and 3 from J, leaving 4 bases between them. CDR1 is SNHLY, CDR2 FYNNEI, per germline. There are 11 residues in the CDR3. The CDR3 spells CASSLTDTQYF. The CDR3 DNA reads TGTGCCAGCAGCTTGACAGATACGCAGTATTTT.

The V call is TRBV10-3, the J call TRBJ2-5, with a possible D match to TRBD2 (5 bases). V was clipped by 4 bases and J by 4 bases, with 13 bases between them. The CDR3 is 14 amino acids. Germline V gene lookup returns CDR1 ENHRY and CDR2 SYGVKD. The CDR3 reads CAISVGGRLETQYF. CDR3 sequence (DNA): TGTGCCATCAGTGTGGGCGGGCGGCTAGAGACCCAGTACTTC.

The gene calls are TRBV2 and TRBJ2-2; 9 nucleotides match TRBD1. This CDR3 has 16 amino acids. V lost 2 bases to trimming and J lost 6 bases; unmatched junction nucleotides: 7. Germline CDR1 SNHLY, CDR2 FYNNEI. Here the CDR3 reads CASSELVGQGPGELFF. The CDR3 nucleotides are TGTGCCAGCAGTGAATTGGTGGGACAGGGACCCGGGGAGCTGTTTTTT.

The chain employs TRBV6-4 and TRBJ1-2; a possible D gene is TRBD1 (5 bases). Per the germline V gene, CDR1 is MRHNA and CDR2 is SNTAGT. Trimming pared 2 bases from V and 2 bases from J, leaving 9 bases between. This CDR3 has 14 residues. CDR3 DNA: TGTGCCAGCAGTGACGACAGTGAAAACTATGGCTACACCTTC. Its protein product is CASSDDSENYGYTF.

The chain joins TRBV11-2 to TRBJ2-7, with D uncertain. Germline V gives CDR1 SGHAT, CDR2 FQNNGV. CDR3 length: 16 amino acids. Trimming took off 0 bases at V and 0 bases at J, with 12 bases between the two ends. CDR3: CASSLDSGGSSYEQYF. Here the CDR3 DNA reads TGTGCCAGCAGCTTAGATTCCGGCGGAAGCTCCTACGAGCAGTACTTC.

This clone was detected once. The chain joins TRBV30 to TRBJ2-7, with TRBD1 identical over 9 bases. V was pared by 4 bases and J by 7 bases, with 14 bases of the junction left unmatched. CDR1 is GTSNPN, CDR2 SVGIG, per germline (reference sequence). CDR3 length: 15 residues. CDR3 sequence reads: CAWIVTGTGLGEQYF. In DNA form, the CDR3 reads TGTGCCTGGATCGTAACCGGGACAGGGCTGGGAGAGCAGTACTTC.

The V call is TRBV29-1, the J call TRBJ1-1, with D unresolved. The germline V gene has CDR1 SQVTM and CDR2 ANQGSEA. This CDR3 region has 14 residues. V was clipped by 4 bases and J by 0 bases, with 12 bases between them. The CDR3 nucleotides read TGCAGCGTTGTGAGAGATATTATGAACACTGAAGCTTTCTTT. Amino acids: CSVVRDIMNTEAFF.

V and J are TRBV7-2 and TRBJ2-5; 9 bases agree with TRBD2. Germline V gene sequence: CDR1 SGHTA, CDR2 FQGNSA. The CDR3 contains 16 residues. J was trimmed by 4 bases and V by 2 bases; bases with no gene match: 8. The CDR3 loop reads CASSLSGSGSRETQYF. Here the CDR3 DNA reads TGTGCCAGCAGCTTAAGCGGTAGCGGGAGTCGAGAGACCCAGTACTTC.

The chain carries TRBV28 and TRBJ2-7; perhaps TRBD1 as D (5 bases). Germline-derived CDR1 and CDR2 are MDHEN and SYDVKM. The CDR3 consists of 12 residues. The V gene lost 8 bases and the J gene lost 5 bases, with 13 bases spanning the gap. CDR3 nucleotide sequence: TGTGCCAGCCAGGGAAAATTCCACGAGCAGTACTTC. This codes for CASQGKFHEQYF. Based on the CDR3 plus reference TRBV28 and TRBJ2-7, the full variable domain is DVKVTQSSRYLVKRTGEKVFLECVQDMDHENMFWYRQDPGLGLRLIYFSYDVKMKEKGDIPEGYSVSREKKERFSLILESASTNQTSMYLCASQGKFHEQYFGPGTRLTVT.

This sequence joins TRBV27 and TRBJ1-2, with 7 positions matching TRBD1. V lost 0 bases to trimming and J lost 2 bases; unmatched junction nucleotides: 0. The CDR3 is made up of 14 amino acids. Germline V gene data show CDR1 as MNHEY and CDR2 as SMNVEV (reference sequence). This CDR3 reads CASSLSTGNYGYTF. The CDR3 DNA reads TGTGCCAGCAGTTTATCGACAGGGAACTATGGCTACACCTTC.

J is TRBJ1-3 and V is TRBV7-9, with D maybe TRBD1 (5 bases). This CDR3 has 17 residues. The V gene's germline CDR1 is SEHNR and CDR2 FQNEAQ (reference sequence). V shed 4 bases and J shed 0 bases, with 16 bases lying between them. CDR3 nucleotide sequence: TGTGCCAGCAGCTCAGCCGGACCAGGGCTCTCTGGAAACACCATATATTTT. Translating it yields CASSSAGPGLSGNTIYF. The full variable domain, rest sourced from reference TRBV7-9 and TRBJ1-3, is DTGVSQNPRHKITKRGQNVTFRCDPISEHNRLYWYRQTLGQGPEFLTYFQNEAQLEKSRLLSDRFSAERPKGSFSTLEIQRTEQGDSAMYLCASSSAGPGLSGNTIYFGEGSWLTVV.

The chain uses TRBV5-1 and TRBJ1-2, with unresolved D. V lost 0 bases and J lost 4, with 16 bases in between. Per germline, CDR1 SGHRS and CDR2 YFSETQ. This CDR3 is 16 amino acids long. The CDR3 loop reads CASSLEVAGNGYGYTF. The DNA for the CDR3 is TGCGCCAGCAGCTTGGAAGTTGCGGGAAACGGCTATGGCTACACCTTC.

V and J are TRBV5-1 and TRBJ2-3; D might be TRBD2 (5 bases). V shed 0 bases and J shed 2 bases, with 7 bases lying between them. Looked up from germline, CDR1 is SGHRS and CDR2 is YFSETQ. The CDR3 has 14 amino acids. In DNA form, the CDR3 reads TGCGCCAGCAGCTTGGGAGGGCCCACAGATACGCAGTATTTT. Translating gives CASSLGGPTDTQYF.

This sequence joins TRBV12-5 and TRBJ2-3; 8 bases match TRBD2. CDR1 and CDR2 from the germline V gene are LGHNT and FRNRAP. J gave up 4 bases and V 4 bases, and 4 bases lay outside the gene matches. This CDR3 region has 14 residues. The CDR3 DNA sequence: TGTGCTAGTGGTTACGGGAGGGCTGCAGATACGCAGTATTTT. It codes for CASGYGRAADTQYF.

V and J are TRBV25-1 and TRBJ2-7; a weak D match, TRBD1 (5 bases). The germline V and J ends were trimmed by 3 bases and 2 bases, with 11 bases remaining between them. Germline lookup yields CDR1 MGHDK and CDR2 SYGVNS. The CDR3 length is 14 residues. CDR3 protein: CASSDHAGTYEQYF. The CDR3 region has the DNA TGTGCCAGCAGTGACCACGCAGGGACCTACGAGCAGTACTTC.

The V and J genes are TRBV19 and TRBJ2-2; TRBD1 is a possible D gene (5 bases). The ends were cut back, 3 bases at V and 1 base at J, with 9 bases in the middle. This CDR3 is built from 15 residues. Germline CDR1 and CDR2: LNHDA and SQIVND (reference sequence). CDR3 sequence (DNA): TGTGCCAGTAGTATGGGCAGGGTGAACACCGGGGAGCTGTTTTTT. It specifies CASSMGRVNTGELFF.

The CDR3, as DNA: TGTGCCAGCAGAAGGGGCTCCTACAATGAGCAGTTCTTC. Translated, it gives CASRRGSYNEQFF. J is TRBJ2-1 and V is TRBV6-5; possible D gene TRBD1, 5 bases. Trimming took off 6 bases at V and 0 bases at J, with 6 bases between the two ends. Germline V gives CDR1 MNHEY, CDR2 SVGAGI. This CDR3 contains 13 residues.

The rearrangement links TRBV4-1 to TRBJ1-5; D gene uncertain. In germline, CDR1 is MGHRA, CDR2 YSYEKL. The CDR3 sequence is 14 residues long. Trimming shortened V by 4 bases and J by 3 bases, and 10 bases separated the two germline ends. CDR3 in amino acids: CASSPNTINQPQHF. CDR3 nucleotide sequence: TGCGCCAGCAGCCCAAACACAATCAATCAGCCCCAGCATTTT.

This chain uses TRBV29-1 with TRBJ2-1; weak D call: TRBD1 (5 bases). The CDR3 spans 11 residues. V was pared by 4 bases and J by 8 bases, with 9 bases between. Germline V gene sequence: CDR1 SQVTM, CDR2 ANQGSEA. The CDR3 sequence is CSVAGADEQFF. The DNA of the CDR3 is TGCAGCGTTGCTGGGGCAGATGAGCAGTTCTTC.

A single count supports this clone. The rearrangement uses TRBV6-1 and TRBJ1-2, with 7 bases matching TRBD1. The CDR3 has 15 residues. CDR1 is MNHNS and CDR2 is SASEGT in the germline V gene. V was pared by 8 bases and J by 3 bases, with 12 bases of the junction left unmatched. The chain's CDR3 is CASRPGTVDHYGYTF. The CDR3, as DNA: TGTGCCAGCCGGCCAGGGACAGTTGACCACTATGGCTACACCTTC.

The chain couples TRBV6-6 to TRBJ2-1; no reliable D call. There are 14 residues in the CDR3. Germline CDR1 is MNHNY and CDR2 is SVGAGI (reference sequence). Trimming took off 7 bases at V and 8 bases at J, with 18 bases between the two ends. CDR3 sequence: CASTLRTNIDEQFF. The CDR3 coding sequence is TGTGCCAGCACCTTACGAACTAATATCGATGAGCAGTTCTTC.

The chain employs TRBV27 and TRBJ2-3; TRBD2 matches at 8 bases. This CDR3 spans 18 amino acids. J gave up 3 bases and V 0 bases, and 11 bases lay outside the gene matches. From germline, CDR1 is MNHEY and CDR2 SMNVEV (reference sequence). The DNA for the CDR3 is TGTGCCAGCAGTTTATCGACCCCAGCGGGAGAAGGGACAGATACGCAGTATTTT. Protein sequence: CASSLSTPAGEGTDTQYF.

In DNA, the CDR3 is TGTGCCAGCAGCCGCTCCCCGACTAGTTCGGGCTACAATGAGCAGTTCTTC. It encodes CASSRSPTSSGYNEQFF. The chain couples TRBV7-2 to TRBJ2-1; D possibly corresponds to TRBD2 (6 bases). The CDR3 runs to 17 residues. With 5 bases removed from V and 3 bases from J, the gap between germline ends came to 20 bases. CDR1 and CDR2 from the germline V gene are SGHTA and FQGNSA.

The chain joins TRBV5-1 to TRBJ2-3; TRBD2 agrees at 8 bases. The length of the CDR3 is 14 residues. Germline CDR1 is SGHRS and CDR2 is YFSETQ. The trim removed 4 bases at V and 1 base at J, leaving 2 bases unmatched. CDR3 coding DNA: TGCGCCAGCAGCATGACTAGCGGCACAGATACGCAGTATTTT. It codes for CASSMTSGTDTQYF.